This T cell receptor (beta chain) is drawn from a study of molecular identifiers for immune sequencing clone quantification. The sample holds many counts of this clonotype. TCRdb reprocessed the PCR reads via MiXCR and lists one record per CDR3 protein. The sample holds over 600,000 distinct CDR3 sequences, nearly 20% seen once. Sorting defined naive CD8 T cells as CD8+CD4-CCR7+CD45RA+. The CDR3 consists of 13 residues. V lost 1 base and J lost 7, with 10 bases in between. Germline lookup yields CDR1 SQVTM and CDR2 ANQGSEA. The TCR originated in a human donor in good health. Some libraries in this study had Jurkat cell RNA spiked in. The specimen was naive CD8+ T cells from blood, with Jurkat cell RNA spiked in. The subset: FACS-sorted CD8+CD4-CCR7+CD45RA+ naive T cells. This chain connects TRBV29-1 to TRBJ2-2; D is perhaps TRBD1 (5 bases). DNA of the CDR3: TGCAGCGTTGAAGGCAGGGCTGACGGGGAGCTGTTTTTT. Amino acid sequence: CSVEGRADGELFF.